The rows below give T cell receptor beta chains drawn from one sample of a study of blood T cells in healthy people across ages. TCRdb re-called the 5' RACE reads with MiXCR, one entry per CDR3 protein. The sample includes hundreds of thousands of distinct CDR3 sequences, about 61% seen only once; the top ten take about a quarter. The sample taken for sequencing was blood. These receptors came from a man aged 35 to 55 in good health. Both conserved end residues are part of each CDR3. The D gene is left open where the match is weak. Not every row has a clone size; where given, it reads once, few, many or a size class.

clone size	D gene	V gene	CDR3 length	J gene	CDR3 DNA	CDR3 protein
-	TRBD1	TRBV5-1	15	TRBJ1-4	TGCGCCAGCAGCCAGCAGGGGGCCGCTAATGAAAAACTGTTTTTT	CASSQQGAANEKLFF
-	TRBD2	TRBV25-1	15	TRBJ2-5	TGTGCCAGCAGTGCTCCTTGGACTAGCGAAGAGACCCAGTACTTC	CASSAPWTSEETQYF
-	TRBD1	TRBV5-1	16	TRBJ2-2	TGCGCCAGCAGCTTGAGTACCGGGACAGGGTCCGGGGAGCTGTTTTTT	CASSLSTGTGSGELFF
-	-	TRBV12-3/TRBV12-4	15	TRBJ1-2	TGTGCCAGCAGTCCCAGGACCGGGACACCGATGAAGTACACCTTC	CASSPRTGTPMKYTF
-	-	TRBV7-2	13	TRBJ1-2	TGTGCCAGCAGTTACGGACAGCACTATGGCTACACCTTC	CASSYGQHYGYTF
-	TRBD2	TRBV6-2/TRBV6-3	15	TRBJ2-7	TGTGCCAGCAGGCGACTAGCGGGAGGGTCCTACGAGCAGTACTTC	CASRRLAGGSYEQYF
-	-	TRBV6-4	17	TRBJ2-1	TGTGCCAGCAGTGCCGAACCCCCGGGGTCGCGACACAATGAGCAGTTCTTC	CASSAEPPGSRHNEQFF
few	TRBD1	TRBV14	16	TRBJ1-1	TGTGCCTGTGATCGGCGGGACAGGGGGCGCCGGACTGAAGCTTTCTTT	CACDRRDRGRRTEAFF
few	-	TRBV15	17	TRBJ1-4	TGTGCCACCAGCAGTCCCGGCCAGGCGGCAACTAATGAAAAACTGTTTTTT	CATSSPGQAATNEKLFF
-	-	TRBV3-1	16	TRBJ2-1	TGTGCCAGCAGCCCCGCCCAGGGACTCTACTACAATGAGCAGTTCTTC	CASSPAQGLYYNEQFF
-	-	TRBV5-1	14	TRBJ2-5	TGCGCCAGCAGCTCCGTAAACGGGGGACAGACCCAGTACTTC	CASSSVNGGQTQYF
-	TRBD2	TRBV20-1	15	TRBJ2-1	TGCAGTGCTGAGGGGACTAGCGGGAGGTACAATGAGCAGTTCTTC	CSAEGTSGRYNEQFF
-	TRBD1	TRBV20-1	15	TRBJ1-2	TGCAGTGCTAGAGACCGGGGACAGGTGGTCTATGGCTACACCTTC	CSARDRGQVVYGYTF
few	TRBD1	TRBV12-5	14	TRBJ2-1	TGTGCTAGTGGTTTCACCGGGACAGGGCGAGAGCAGTTCTTC	CASGFTGTGREQFF
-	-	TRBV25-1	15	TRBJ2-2	TGTGCCAGCAGTGAACCAGGGTCGAACACCGGGGAGCTGTTTTTT	CASSEPGSNTGELFF
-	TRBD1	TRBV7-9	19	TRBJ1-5	TGTGCCAGCAGCTTTTTCGCGGGGACAGGGAATCTAGGCGCTGGGCCCCAGCATTTT	CASSFFAGTGNLGAGPQHF
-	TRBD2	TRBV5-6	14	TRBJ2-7	TGTGCCAGCAGCTTGGGAGCGGGAGCGCGCGAGCAGTACTTC	CASSLGAGAREQYF
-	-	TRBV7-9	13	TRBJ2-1	TGTGCCAGCAACTTACAGGTAGCGGATGAGCAGTTCTTC	CASNLQVADEQFF
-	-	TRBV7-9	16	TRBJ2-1	TGTGCCAGCAGCTTAGGGGTGGGAGGCTCCTACAATGAGCAGTTCTTC	CASSLGVGGSYNEQFF
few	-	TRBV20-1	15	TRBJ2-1	TGCAGTGCTGGGCCGTCCGGGAGAAGATACAATGAGCAGTTCTTC	CSAGPSGRRYNEQFF
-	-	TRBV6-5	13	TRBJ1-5	TGTGCCAGCAGATTAACAGGCAATCAGCCCCAGCATTTT	CASRLTGNQPQHF
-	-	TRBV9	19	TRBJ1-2	TGTGCCAGCAGCGTAGAAAAAGGTCAGGCGGTCTCAACTAACTATGGCTACACCTTC	CASSVEKGQAVSTNYGYTF
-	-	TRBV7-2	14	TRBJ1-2	TGTGCCAGCAGCTTACAGCCCGGGGGCGATGGCTACACCTTC	CASSLQPGGDGYTF
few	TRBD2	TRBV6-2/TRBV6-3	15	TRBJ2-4	TGTGCCAGCAGCCACCACGGGGCGGGAGTTAACATTCAGTACTTC	CASSHHGAGVNIQYF
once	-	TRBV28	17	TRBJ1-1	TGTGCCAGCAGTTTACCTCAGGGTTTGATGGGGAACACGGAAGCTTTCTTT	CASSLPQGLMGNTEAFF
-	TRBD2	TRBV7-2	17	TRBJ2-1	TGTGCCAGCAGCCCAGGGACTAGCGGGCTCTCCTACAATGAGCAGTTCTTC	CASSPGTSGLSYNEQFF